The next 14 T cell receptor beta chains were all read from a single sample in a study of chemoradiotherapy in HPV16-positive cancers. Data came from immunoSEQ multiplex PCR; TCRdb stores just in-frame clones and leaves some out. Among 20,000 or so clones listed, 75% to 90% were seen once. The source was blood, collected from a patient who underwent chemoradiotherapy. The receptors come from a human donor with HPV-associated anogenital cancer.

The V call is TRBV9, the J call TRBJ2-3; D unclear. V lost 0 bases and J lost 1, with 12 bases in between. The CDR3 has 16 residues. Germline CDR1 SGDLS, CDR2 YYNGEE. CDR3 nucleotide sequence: TGTGCCAGCAGCGTAGTTCCCGGCGGAGGCACAGATACGCAGTATTTT. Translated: CASSVVPGGGTDTQYF.

The CDR3 region is CASSLRWGLGSNQPQHF. CDR3 in DNA: TGTGCCAGTAGTCTCCGATGGGGATTGGGGAGCAATCAGCCCCAGCATTTT. The chain combines TRBV19 with TRBJ1-5, with no clear D. Germline V gives CDR1 LNHDA, CDR2 SQIVND (reference sequence). The CDR3 has 17 residues. V was pared by 5 bases and J by 1 base, with 18 bases between.

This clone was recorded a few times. The CDR3 DNA follows: TGTGCCAGCAGCTCACCCTACGAGCAGTACTTC. This translates into CASSSPYEQYF. V and J are TRBV7-9 and TRBJ2-7; the D is unclear. Germline V gene data show CDR1 as SEHNR and CDR2 as FQNEAQ (reference sequence). V was shortened by 4 bases and J by 2 bases, with 3 bases between the two germline ends. The CDR3 is made up of 11 amino acids.

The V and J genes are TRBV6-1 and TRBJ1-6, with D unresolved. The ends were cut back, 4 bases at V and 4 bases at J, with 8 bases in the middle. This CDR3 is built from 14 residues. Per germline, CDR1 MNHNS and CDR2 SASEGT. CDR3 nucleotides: TGTGCCAGCAGTGGTAGCTTTTATAATTCACCCCTCCACTTT. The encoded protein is CASSGSFYNSPLHF.

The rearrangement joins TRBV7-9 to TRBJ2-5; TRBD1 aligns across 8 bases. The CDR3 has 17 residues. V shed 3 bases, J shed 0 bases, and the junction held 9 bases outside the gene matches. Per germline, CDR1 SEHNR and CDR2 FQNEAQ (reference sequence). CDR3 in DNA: TGTGCCAGCAGCTTGCCTCGGACAGGGAAGGACCAAGAGACCCAGTACTTC. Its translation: CASSLPRTGKDQETQYF. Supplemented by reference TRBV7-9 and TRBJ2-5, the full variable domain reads DTGVSQNPRHKITKRGQNVTFRCDPISEHNRLYWYRQTLGQGPEFLTYFQNEAQLEKSRLLSDRFSAERPKGSFSTLEIQRTEQGDSAMYLCASSLPRTGKDQETQYFGPGTRLLVL.

The CDR3 spells CASTRLAGYNEQFF. For the CDR3, the DNA is TGTGCCAGCACTCGGCTAGCGGGATACAATGAGCAGTTCTTC. The chain is built from TRBV7-8 and TRBJ2-1, with 9 bases fitting TRBD2. With 7 bases clipped from V and 4 bases from J, the junction kept 5 bases outside the gene matches. The length of the CDR3 is 14 residues. CDR1 is SGHVS, CDR2 FQNEAQ, per germline.

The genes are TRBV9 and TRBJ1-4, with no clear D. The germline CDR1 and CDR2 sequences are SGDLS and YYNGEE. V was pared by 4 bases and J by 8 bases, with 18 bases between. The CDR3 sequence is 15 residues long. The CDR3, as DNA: TGTGCCAGCAGCCCTCAGGTAAGGGCTGGAGAAAAACTGTTTTTT. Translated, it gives CASSPQVRAGEKLFF.

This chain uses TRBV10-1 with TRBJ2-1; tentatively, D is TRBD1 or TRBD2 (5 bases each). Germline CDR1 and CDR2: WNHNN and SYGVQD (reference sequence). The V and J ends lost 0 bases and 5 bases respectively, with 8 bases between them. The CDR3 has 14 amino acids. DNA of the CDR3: TGCGCCAGCAGTGAGTCCGGGGCAAACAATGAGCAGTTCTTC. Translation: CASSESGANNEQFF.

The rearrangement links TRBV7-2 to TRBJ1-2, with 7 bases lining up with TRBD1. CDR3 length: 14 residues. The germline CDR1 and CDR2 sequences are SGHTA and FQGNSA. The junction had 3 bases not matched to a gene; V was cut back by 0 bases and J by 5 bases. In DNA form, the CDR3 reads TGTGCCAGCAGCTTAGCTGGGGACAGTTATGGCTACACCTTC. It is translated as CASSLAGDSYGYTF.

CDR3 nucleotide sequence: TGCGCCAGCAGCCTGGGACAGCCCTACTCTAATGAGCAGTTCTTC. Its protein is CASSLGQPYSNEQFF. The V gene is TRBV5-1, the J gene TRBJ2-1, with 7 positions matching TRBD1. From germline, CDR1 is SGHRS and CDR2 YFSETQ. The V gene end was trimmed by 4 bases and the J gene end by 7 bases; junction bases not matched to a gene: 11. This CDR3 spans 15 amino acids. Based on the CDR3 plus reference TRBV5-1 and TRBJ2-1, the full variable domain is KAGVTQTPRYLIKTRGQQVTLSCSPISGHRSVSWYQQTPGQGLQFLFEYFSETQRNKGNFPGRFSGRQFSNSRSEMNVSTLELGDSALYLCASSLGQPYSNEQFFGPGTRLTVL.

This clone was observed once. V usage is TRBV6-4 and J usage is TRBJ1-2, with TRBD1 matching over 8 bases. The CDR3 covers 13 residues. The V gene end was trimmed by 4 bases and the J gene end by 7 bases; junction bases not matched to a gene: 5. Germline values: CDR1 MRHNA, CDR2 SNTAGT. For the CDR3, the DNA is TGTGCCAGCAGTGGTACAGGGGGAGTTGGCTACACCTTC. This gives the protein CASSGTGGVGYTF.

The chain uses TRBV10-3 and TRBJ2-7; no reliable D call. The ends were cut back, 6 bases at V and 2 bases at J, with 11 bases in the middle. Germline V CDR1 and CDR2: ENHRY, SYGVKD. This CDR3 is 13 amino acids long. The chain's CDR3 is CAISDRATYEQYF. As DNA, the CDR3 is TGTGCCATCAGCGACCGGGCAACCTACGAGCAGTACTTC.

CDR3 nucleotide sequence: TGCGCCAGCAGCCAAGAGCGCGAGACCCAGTACTTC. It encodes CASSQERETQYF. This chain joins TRBV4-1 and TRBJ2-5; D is ambiguous. CDR3 length equals 12 residues. The germline CDR1 and CDR2 sequences are MGHRA and YSYEKL. V shed 0 bases and J shed 5 bases, with 4 bases lying between them.

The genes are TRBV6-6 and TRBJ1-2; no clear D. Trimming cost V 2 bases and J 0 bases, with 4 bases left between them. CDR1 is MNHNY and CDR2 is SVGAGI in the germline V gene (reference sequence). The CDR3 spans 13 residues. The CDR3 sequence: CASSYGANYGYTF. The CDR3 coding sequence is TGTGCCAGCAGTTACGGAGCTAACTATGGCTACACCTTC.